A selection of T cell receptor beta chains follows, all from one sample in a study of control samples from healthy donors and cancer patients. The data were produced by immunoSEQ multiplex PCR, yet TCRdb's version contains in-frame clones alone and is incomplete. The sample shows some 150,000 clones, over 85% of them seen only once. The sample was blood. The receptors were sampled from a middle-aged man in good health. CDR3s include the opening cysteine and the closing phenylalanine or tryptophan. Each record gives: D gene, V gene, clone size, CDR3 length, J gene, CDR3 DNA, CDR3 protein. The D gene is left open where the match is weak. Expanded clones are given a class, and other clones once, few, many or no size at all.

TRBD1,TRBV19,NA,15,TRBJ2-1,TGTGCCAGTAGCCCTGACAGGGGGATTAACGATGAGCAGTTCTTC,CASSPDRGINDEQFF
NA,TRBV6-5,NA,13,TRBJ1-5,TGTGCCAGCGGACAAGGGAGTAATCAGCCCCAGCATTTT,CASGQGSNQPQHF
TRBD1,TRBV2,NA,17,TRBJ1-6,TGTGCCAGCAGTGATTGGGGGGACAGGGGAGATAATTCACCCCTCCACTTT,CASSDWGDRGDNSPLHF
NA,TRBV2,NA,17,TRBJ2-2,TGTGCCAGCACTCCTAACCGGGGGATTTCGAACACCGGGGAGCTGTTTTTT,CASTPNRGISNTGELFF
NA,TRBV2,NA,14,TRBJ2-1,TGTGCCAGCAGTGAGGGGGGATCCCTCAATGAGCAGTTCTTC,CASSEGGSLNEQFF
NA,TRBV11-3,once,15,TRBJ1-5,TGTGCCAGCAGCTGGCCACAGTATAGCAATCAGCCCCAGCATTTT,CASSWPQYSNQPQHF
TRBD1,TRBV7-2,NA,16,TRBJ1-1,TGTGCCAGCAGCTTAGTCGGTCCGGGACAGGGTACTGAAGCTTTCTTT,CASSLVGPGQGTEAFF
NA,TRBV6-5,NA,11,TRBJ2-1,TGTGCCGGGGGCCCGGGGACTGAGCAGTTCTTC,CAGGPGTEQFF
NA,TRBV12-3/TRBV12-4,NA,13,TRBJ1-1,TGTGCCAGCAGTCTGAGGGCGGTGGCTCGGGCTTTCTTT,CASSLRAVARAFF
TRBD2,TRBV4-2,NA,17,TRBJ2-5,TGTGCCAGCAGCCAAGAAGGGACTAGCGGGGGTAAAGAGACCCAGTACTTC,CASSQEGTSGGKETQYF
TRBD1,TRBV7-8,NA,12,TRBJ1-1,TGTGCCAGCAGCTTTGTGGACAGGGAAGCTTTCTTT,CASSFVDREAFF
TRBD1,TRBV18,NA,14,TRBJ1-1,TGTGCCAGCTCACCGGACAGGGGTGGGACTGAAGCTTTCTTT,CASSPDRGGTEAFF
NA,TRBV7-9,NA,15,TRBJ2-1,TGTGCCAGCAGCCCGGCCAAGGGGTTGTACAATGAGCAGTTCTTC,CASSPAKGLYNEQFF
TRBD1,TRBV2,NA,13,TRBJ1-1,TGTGCCAGCCGGGACAGGGGGTACACTGAAGCTTTCTTT,CASRDRGYTEAFF
NA,TRBV29-1,NA,13,TRBJ1-1,TGCAGCGTTCAGCCTCGGGCCGACACTGAAGCTTTCTTT,CSVQPRADTEAFF
NA,TRBV7-2,NA,14,TRBJ1-1,TGTGCCAGCAGCTTTGGCAGACTGAACACTGAAGCTTTCTTT,CASSFGRLNTEAFF
TRBD1,TRBV19,NA,15,TRBJ1-2,TGTGCCAGTAGTCATAATGGGCAGGGGGCGGCTGGCTACACCTTC,CASSHNGQGAAGYTF
NA,TRBV15,NA,16,TRBJ2-2,TGTGCCACCAGCAGAGACCCGAGGGGATACACCGGGGAGCTGTTTTTT,CATSRDPRGYTGELFF
TRBD1,TRBV25-1,NA,15,TRBJ1-3,TGTGCCAGCAGTGAGCAGGGGGCTTCTGGAAACACCATATATTTT,CASSEQGASGNTIYF
NA,TRBV7-9,NA,17,TRBJ2-2,TGTGCCAGCAGCTTGTGGGACTCCGGGACAGAAAGCGGGGAGCTGTTTTTT,CASSLWDSGTESGELFF
NA,TRBV28,NA,15,TRBJ1-1,TGTGCCAGCAAATCAGAATCCCTGGGGAACACTGAAGCTTTCTTT,CASKSESLGNTEAFF
TRBD1,TRBV3-1/TRBV3-2,NA,18,TRBJ1-2,TGTGCCAGCAGCCTCGCCCGGGACAGGGGATTGGCAAACTATGGCTACACCTTC,CASSLARDRGLANYGYTF
NA,TRBV6-2/TRBV6-3,NA,14,TRBJ1-2,TGTGCCAGCAGCATACCGACGGTAAACTATGGCTACACCTTC,CASSIPTVNYGYTF
NA,TRBV30,NA,10,TRBJ2-3,TGTGCCTGGGGGCTGGATACGCAGTATTTT,CAWGLDTQYF
NA,TRBV5-1,NA,13,TRBJ1-1,TGCGCCAGCAGCTTGGCCGAGGCCACTGAAGCTTTCTTT,CASSLAEATEAFF
TRBD2,TRBV7-2,NA,16,TRBJ2-3,TGTGCCAGCAGAATAGAAGAGCGGGGGGGCACAGATACGCAGTATTTT,CASRIEERGGTDTQYF
NA,TRBV11-2,NA,14,TRBJ2-7,TGTGCCAGCAGCTTAATTAGGTTCGGCTACGAGCAGTACTTC,CASSLIRFGYEQYF
NA,TRBV3-1/TRBV3-2,once,14,TRBJ2-3,TGTGCCAGCAGCCAAAGAGGGGCCACAGATACGCAGTATTTT,CASSQRGATDTQYF
NA,TRBV5-5,NA,13,TRBJ1-2,TGTGCCAGCAGACGGACGGAGAACTATGGCTACACCTTC,CASRRTENYGYTF
NA,TRBV6-2/TRBV6-3,NA,14,TRBJ2-7,TGTGCCAGCAGTTACCTTGGGGGCGGCTACGAGCAGTACTTC,CASSYLGGGYEQYF
TRBD1,TRBV11-2,NA,12,TRBJ2-1,TGTGCCAGCAGACCACAGGGGAATGAGCAGTTCTTC,CASRPQGNEQFF
TRBD1,TRBV14,NA,16,TRBJ1-6,TGTGCCAGCAGCCAACCGGGACAGGGGGTATATTCACCCCTCCACTTT,CASSQPGQGVYSPLHF
TRBD1,TRBV15,NA,16,TRBJ1-4,TGTGCCACCAGCCGCGGGACAGCTCCAACTAATGAAAAACTGTTTTTT,CATSRGTAPTNEKLFF
TRBD1,TRBV11-2,NA,16,TRBJ1-1,TGTGCCAGCAGCTTATTTTCGACAGGGGCGGCGGCTGAAGCTTTCTTT,CASSLFSTGAAAEAFF
TRBD1,TRBV3-1/TRBV3-2,NA,14,TRBJ2-7,TGTGCCAGCAGCCACTACAGGGGCTCCTACGAGCAGTACTTC,CASSHYRGSYEQYF
NA,TRBV24-1,NA,14,TRBJ1-2,TGTGCCACCAGTGACCCGGGGAGGGCGCATGGCTACACCTTC,CATSDPGRAHGYTF
NA,TRBV5-1,NA,14,TRBJ1-2,TGCGCCAGCAGCAGGTGGCAGGGTAACTATGGCTACACCTTC,CASSRWQGNYGYTF
TRBD2,TRBV5-1,NA,17,TRBJ2-1,TGCGCCAGCAGCTTGCCGGGGACTAGCGGGGGGGCCAATGAGCAGTTCTTC,CASSLPGTSGGANEQFF
TRBD1,TRBV7-8,NA,14,TRBJ1-5,TGTGCCAGCAGACAGGGGGCGAGCAATCAGCCCCAGCATTTT,CASRQGASNQPQHF
NA,TRBV29-1,NA,14,TRBJ1-2,TGCAGCGTTGAAGATCTCCGAACTAAGGGGGGCTACACCTTC,CSVEDLRTKGGYTF
NA,TRBV10-1,NA,12,TRBJ2-3,TGCGCCAGCAGGGGCCTTGAGGATACGCAGTATTTT,CASRGLEDTQYF
NA,TRBV14,NA,17,TRBJ2-2,TGTGCCAGCAGCCATCCACAGGGACTGGCGAACACCGGGGAGCTGTTTTTT,CASSHPQGLANTGELFF
TRBD1,TRBV15,NA,16,TRBJ1-6,TGTGCCACCAGCAGAGAGGCCAGGGGGCTGAATTCACCCCTCCACTTT,CATSREARGLNSPLHF
NA,TRBV9,NA,11,TRBJ2-2,TGTGCCAGCGGTAACACCGGGGAGCTGTTTTTT,CASGNTGELFF
NA,TRBV18,NA,14,TRBJ1-1,TGTGCCAGCTCACCCTCCAGGGTGAACACTGAAGCTTTCTTT,CASSPSRVNTEAFF
NA,TRBV19,NA,18,TRBJ1-5,TGTGCCAGTAGTATGGGAGGACGGCGGATTGGTTGGCATCAGCCCCAGCATTTT,CASSMGGRRIGWHQPQHF
TRBD1,TRBV27,few,13,TRBJ2-7,TGTGCCAGCATGGGGACAGCGTCCTACGAGCAGTACTTC,CASMGTASYEQYF
TRBD1,TRBV7-2,NA,14,TRBJ2-7,TGTGCCAGCAGCTTCGGACAGGGGGCCCTTGAGCAGTACTTC,CASSFGQGALEQYF
NA,TRBV7-9,NA,17,TRBJ1-2,TGTGCCAGCAGCCCCCTGGACAAGGGGTACACTAACTATGGCTACACCTTC,CASSPLDKGYTNYGYTF
NA,TRBV2,NA,14,TRBJ2-5,TGTGCCAGCAGTGCCCGGGGGCGGCAAGAGACCCAGTACTTC,CASSARGRQETQYF
TRBD1,TRBV24-1,once,16,TRBJ1-2,TGTGCCACCAGTGATTCGAGGACAGGGGGCTTGTTTGGCTACACCTTC,CATSDSRTGGLFGYTF
NA,TRBV11-3,NA,13,TRBJ1-1,TGTGCCAGCAGCTTGTACCAGAACACTGAAGCTTTCTTT,CASSLYQNTEAFF
NA,TRBV4-1,once,15,TRBJ2-7,TGCGCCAGCAGCCAAGATTGGCAGCACTCCTACGAGCAGTACTTC,CASSQDWQHSYEQYF